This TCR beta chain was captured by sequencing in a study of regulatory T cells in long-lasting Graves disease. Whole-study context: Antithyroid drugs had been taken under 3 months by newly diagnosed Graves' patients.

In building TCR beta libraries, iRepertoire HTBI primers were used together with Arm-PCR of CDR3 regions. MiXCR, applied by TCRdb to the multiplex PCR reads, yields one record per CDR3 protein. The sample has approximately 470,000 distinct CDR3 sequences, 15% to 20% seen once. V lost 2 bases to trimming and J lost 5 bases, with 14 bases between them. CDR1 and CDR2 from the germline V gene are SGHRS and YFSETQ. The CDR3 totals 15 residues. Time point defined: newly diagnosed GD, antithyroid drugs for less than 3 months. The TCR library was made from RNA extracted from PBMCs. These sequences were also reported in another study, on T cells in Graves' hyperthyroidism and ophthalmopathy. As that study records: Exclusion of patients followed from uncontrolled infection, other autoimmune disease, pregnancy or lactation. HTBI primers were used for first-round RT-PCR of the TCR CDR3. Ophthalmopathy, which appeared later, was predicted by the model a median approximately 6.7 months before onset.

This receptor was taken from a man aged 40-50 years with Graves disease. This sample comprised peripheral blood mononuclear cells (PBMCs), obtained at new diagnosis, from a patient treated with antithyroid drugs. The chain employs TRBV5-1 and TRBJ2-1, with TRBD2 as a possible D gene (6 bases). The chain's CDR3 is CASSFPASANNEQFF. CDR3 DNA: TGCGCCAGCAGCTTCCCTGCTAGCGCTAACAATGAGCAGTTCTTC.